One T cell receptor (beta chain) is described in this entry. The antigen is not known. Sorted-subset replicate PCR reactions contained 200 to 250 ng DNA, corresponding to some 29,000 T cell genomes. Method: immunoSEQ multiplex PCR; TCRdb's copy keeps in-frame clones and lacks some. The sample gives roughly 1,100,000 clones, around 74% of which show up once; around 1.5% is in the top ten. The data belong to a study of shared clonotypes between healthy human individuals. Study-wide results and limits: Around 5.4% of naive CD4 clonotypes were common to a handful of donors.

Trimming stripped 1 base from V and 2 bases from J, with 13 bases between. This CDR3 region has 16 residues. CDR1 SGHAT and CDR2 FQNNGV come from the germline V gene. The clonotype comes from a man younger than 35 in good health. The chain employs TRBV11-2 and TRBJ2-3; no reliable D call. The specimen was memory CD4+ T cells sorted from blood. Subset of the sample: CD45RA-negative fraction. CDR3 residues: CASSLGVDGFTDTQYF. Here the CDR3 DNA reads TGTGCCAGCAGCTTAGGGGTAGACGGTTTCACAGATACGCAGTATTTT.